A selection of T cell receptor beta chains follows, all from one sample in a study of T cell responses to AZD1222 COVID-19 vaccine. Clones were sequenced by immunoSEQ multiplex PCR, and TCRdb holds only the in-frame ones, with some missing. The data show about 150,000 clones, approximately 78% seen once. Source: peripheral blood, taken on day 0 of MenACWY control vaccination. The receptors here all came from an adult in good health. CDR3s include the opening cysteine and the closing phenylalanine or tryptophan. D genes are given only for firm matches. Expanded clones are given a class, and other clones once, few, many or no size at all.

j_call d_call v_call clone_size cdr3_aa cdr3_nt
TRBJ1-1 TRBD1 TRBV7-8 - CASSLARTRGRVNTEAFF TGTGCCAGCAGCTTAGCCAGAACAAGGGGGCGCGTGAACACTGAAGCTTTCTTT
TRBJ1-1 - TRBV3-1/TRBV3-2 many CASSQDTTDTEAFF TGTGCCAGCAGCCAAGATACGACGGACACTGAAGCTTTCTTT
TRBJ2-1 - TRBV4-2 - CASSQGGLKGRNEQFF TGTGCCAGCAGCCAAGGAGGACTGAAAGGGCGCAATGAGCAGTTCTTC
TRBJ1-5 - TRBV5-8 - CASSLGQTGNQPQHF TGTGCCAGCAGCTTGGGACAGACGGGGAATCAGCCCCAGCATTTT
TRBJ2-2 - TRBV6-5 - CASNRANTGELFF TGTGCCAGCAACAGGGCCAACACCGGGGAGCTGTTTTTT
TRBJ2-5 - TRBV7-2 - CASSLVPGGQETQYF TGTGCCAGCAGCTTAGTTCCGGGTGGACAAGAGACCCAGTACTTC
TRBJ2-4 - TRBV19 once CASSIAKFGANIQYF TGTGCCAGTAGTATAGCTAAGTTCGGGGCGAACATTCAGTACTTC
TRBJ1-3 - TRBV6-1 few CASSEVSRGGNTIYF TGTGCCAGCAGTGAAGTATCAAGGGGAGGGAACACCATATATTTT
TRBJ2-7 TRBD2 TRBV10-3 once CAISSGLAGGPVLSYEQYF TGTGCCATCAGTTCTGGACTAGCGGGGGGCCCTGTCCTCTCCTACGAGCAGTACTTC
TRBJ1-5 - TRBV19 - CASTTGSYSNQPQHF TGTGCCAGTACTACAGGGTCCTATAGCAATCAGCCCCAGCATTTT
TRBJ1-2 - TRBV4-1 - CASSPEDSSNYGYTF TGCGCCAGCAGCCCCGAAGACAGTTCTAACTATGGCTACACCTTC
TRBJ2-3 - TRBV3-1/TRBV3-2 - CASSQETDWIGGQYF TGTGCCAGCAGCCAAGAGACGGACTGGATTGGGGGGCAGTATTTT
TRBJ1-2 TRBD1 TRBV7-9 few CASSSTTGWGYTF TGTGCCAGCAGCTCAACGACAGGGTGGGGCTACACCTTC
TRBJ2-1 TRBD1 TRBV28 few CASSSADRVKRNEQFF TGTGCCAGCAGTTCAGCGGACAGGGTAAAGAGAAATGAGCAGTTCTTC
TRBJ2-1 - TRBV14 - CASSKGRNEQFF TGTGCCAGCAGCAAGGGGCGGAATGAGCAGTTCTTC
TRBJ1-2 TRBD1 TRBV27 - CASSLGTGYGYTF TGTGCCAGCAGTTTAGGGACAGGATATGGCTACACCTTC
TRBJ1-2 - TRBV12-3/TRBV12-4 - CASSLQGNYGYTF TGTGCCAGCAGTTTGCAGGGGAACTATGGCTACACCTTC
TRBJ1-5 - TRBV5-5 - CASSLDGLQPQHF TGTGCCAGCAGCTTGGATGGGCTACAGCCCCAGCATTTT
TRBJ1-1 - TRBV19 - CASSITGTNTEAFF TGTGCCAGTAGTATAACAGGGACGAACACTGAAGCTTTCTTT
TRBJ1-1 TRBD1 TRBV3-1/TRBV3-2 - CASSQTGTGKLNTEAFF TGTGCCAGCAGCCAAACCGGGACAGGAAAACTGAACACTGAAGCTTTCTTT
TRBJ2-5 - TRBV5-4 - CASSFSGVETQYF TGTGCCAGCAGCTTCTCGGGGGTTGAGACCCAGTACTTC
TRBJ1-4 - TRBV4-1 few CASSQGLVRGTTNEKLFF TGCGCCAGCAGCCAAGGATTAGTCAGGGGAACAACTAATGAAAAACTGTTTTTT
TRBJ1-4 TRBD1 TRBV5-1 - CASSLQGAANEKLFF TGCGCCAGCAGCCTCCAGGGGGCAGCTAATGAAAAACTGTTTTTT
TRBJ2-2 - TRBV4-1 - CASSPFTGLTGELFF TGCGCCAGCAGCCCATTCACAGGGCTCACCGGGGAGCTGTTTTTT
TRBJ1-1 - TRBV15 - CATSTRRDVEAFF TGTGCCACCAGCACGCGAAGGGACGTTGAAGCTTTCTTT
TRBJ2-1 - TRBV15 few CATSRDYRGGLNEQFF TGTGCCACCAGCAGAGATTATCGGGGTGGGTTAAATGAGCAGTTCTTC
TRBJ1-5 - TRBV7-2 - CASSLGQSPNQPQHF TGTGCCAGCAGCTTAGGCCAGAGCCCCAATCAGCCCCAGCATTTT
TRBJ1-6 - TRBV30 - CAWSVRRAGMNSPLHF TGTGCCTGGAGTGTTAGGCGGGCAGGGATGAATTCACCCCTCCACTTT
TRBJ1-6 - TRBV11-3 medium-sized CASSAGTLGSPLHF TGTGCCAGCAGCGCCGGGACACTGGGATCACCCCTCCACTTT